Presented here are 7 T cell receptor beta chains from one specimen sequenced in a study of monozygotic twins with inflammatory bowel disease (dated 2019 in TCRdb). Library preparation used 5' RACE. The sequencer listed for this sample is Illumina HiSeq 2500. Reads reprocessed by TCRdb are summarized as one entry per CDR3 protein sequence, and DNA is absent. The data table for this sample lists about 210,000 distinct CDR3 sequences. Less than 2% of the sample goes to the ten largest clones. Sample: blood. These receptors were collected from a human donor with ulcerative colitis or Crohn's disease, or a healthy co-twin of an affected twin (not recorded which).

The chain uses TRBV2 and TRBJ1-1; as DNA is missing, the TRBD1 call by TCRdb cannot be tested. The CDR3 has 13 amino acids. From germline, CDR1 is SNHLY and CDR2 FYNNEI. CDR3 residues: CASYSDRGTEAFF.

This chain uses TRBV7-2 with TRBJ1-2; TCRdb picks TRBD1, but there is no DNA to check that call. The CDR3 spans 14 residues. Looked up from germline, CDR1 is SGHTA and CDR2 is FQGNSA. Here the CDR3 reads CASSLEVWAGGYTF.

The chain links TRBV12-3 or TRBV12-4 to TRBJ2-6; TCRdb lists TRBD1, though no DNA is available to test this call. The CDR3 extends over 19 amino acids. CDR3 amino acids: CASSLGPWTLFSGANVLTF.

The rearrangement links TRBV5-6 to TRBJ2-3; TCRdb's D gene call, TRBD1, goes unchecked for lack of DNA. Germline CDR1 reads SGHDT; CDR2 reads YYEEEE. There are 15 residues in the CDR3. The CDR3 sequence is CASSWDRGLKDTQYF.

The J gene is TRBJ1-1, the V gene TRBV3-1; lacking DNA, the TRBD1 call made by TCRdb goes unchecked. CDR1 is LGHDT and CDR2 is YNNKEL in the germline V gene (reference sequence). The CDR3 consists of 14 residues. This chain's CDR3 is CASSQINQGTEAFF.

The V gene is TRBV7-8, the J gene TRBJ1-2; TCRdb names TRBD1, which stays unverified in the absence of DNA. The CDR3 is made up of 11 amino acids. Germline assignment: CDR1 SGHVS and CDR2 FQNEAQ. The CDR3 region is CASGTVYGYTF.

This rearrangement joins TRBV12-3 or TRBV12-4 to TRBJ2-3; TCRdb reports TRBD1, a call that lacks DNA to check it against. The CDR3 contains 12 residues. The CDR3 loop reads CASSLGVDTQYF.